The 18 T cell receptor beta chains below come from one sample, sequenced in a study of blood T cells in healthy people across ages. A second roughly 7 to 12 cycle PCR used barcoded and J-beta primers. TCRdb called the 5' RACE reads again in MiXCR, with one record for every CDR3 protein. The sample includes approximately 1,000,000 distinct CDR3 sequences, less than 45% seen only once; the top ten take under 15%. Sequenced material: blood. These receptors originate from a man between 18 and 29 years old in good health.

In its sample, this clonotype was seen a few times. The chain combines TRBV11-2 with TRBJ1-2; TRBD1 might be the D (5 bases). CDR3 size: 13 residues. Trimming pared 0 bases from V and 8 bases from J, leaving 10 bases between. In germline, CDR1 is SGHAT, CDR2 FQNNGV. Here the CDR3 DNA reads TGTGCCAGCAGCTTAGATTTGGGGACGGGCTACACCTTC. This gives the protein CASSLDLGTGYTF.

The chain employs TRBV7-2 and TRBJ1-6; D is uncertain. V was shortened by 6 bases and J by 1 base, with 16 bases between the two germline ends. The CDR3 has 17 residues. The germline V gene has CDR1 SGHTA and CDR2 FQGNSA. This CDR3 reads CASSYTPFGSYNSPLHF. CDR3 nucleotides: TGTGCCAGCAGTTATACCCCATTTGGGTCCTATAATTCACCCCTCCACTTT.

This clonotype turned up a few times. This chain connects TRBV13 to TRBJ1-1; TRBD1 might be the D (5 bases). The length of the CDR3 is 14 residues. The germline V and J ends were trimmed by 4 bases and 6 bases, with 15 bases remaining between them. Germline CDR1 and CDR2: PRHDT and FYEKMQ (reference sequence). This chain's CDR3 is CASSSARGVAEAFF. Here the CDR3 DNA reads TGTGCCAGCAGCTCAGCTAGGGGTGTAGCTGAAGCTTTCTTT. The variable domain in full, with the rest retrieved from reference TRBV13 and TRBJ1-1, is AAGVIQSPRHLIKEKRETATLKCYPIPRHDTVYWYQQGPGQDPQFLISFYEKMQSDKGSIPDRFSAQQFSDYHSELNMSSLELGDSALYFCASSSARGVAEAFFGQGTRLTVV.

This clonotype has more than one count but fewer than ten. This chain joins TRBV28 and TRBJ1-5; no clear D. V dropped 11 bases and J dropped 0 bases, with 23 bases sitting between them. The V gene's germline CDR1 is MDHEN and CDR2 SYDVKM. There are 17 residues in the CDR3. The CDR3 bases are TGTGCCTGTGTCCGTACCAAATTAACCAATAGCAATCAGCCCCAGCATTTT. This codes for CACVRTKLTNSNQPQHF.

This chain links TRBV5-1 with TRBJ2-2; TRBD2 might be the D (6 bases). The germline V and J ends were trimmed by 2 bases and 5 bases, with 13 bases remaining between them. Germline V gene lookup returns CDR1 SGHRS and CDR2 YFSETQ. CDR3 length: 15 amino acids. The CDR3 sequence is CASSLGGVETGELFF. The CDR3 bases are TGCGCCAGCAGCTTAGGAGGGGTTGAAACCGGGGAGCTGTTTTTT. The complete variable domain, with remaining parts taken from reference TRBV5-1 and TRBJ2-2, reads KAGVTQTPRYLIKTRGQQVTLSCSPISGHRSVSWYQQTPGQGLQFLFEYFSETQRNKGNFPGRFSGRQFSNSRSEMNVSTLELGDSALYLCASSLGGVETGELFFGEGSRLTVL.

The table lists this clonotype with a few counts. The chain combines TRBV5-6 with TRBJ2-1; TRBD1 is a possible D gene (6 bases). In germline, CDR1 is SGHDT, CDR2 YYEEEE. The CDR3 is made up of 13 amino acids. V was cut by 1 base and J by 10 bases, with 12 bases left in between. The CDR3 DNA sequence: TGTGCCAGCAGCTTGAATTCCGGGACAGAGCAGTTCTTC. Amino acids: CASSLNSGTEQFF.

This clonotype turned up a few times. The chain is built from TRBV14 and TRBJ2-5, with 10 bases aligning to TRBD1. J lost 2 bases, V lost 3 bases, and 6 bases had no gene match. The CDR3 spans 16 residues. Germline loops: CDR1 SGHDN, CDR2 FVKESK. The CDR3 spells CASSQFPGQGQETQYF. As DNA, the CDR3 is TGTGCCAGCAGCCAGTTTCCGGGACAGGGGCAAGAGACCCAGTACTTC.

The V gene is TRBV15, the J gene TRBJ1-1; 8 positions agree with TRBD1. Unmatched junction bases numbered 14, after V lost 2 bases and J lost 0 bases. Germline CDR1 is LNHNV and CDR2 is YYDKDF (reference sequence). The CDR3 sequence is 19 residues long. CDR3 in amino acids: CATSRTILGTGDMNTEAFF. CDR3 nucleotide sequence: TGTGCCACCAGCAGAACTATTCTCGGGACAGGAGACATGAACACTGAAGCTTTCTTT.

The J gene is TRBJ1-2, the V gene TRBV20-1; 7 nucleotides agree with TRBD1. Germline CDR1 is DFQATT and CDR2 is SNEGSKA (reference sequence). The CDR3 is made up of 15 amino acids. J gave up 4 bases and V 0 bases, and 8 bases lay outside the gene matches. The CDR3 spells CSARDPGQISYGYTF. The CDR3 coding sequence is TGCAGTGCTAGAGATCCGGGACAGATATCCTATGGCTACACCTTC.

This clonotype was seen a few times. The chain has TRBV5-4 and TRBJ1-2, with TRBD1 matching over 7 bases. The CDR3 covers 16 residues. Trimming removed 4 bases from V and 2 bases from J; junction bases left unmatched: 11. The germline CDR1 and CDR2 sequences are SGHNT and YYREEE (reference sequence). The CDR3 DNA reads TGTGCCAGCAGCCGGGAAGCGGGACAGCTCAACTATGGCTACACCTTC. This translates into CASSREAGQLNYGYTF.

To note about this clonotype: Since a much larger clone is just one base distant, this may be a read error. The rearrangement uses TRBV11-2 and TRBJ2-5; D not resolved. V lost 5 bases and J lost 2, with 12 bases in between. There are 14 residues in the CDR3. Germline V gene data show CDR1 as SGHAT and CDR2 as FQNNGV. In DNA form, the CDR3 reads TGTGCCAGCAGCCGTGCAGGCACACAAGAGACCCAGTACTTC. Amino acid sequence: CASSRAGTQETQYF.

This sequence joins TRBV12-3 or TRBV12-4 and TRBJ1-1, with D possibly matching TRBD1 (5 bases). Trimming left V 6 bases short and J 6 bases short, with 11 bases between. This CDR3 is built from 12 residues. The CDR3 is CASSSKGPEAFF. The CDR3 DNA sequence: TGTGCCAGCAGCTCCAAGGGGCCTGAAGCTTTCTTT.

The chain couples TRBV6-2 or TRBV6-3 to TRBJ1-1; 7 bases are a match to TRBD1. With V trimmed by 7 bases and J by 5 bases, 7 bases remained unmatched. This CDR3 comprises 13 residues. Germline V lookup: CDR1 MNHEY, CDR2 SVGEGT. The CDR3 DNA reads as TGTGCCAGCACACGACAGGGAAGTACTGAAGCTTTCTTT. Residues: CASTRQGSTEAFF.

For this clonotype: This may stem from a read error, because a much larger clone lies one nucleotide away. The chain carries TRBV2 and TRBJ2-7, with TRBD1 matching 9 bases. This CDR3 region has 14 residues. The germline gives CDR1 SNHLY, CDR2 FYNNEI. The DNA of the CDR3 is TGTGCCAGCAGCCAGGACAGGGGACAAGAGACCCAGGACTTC. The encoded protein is CASSQDRGQETQDF.

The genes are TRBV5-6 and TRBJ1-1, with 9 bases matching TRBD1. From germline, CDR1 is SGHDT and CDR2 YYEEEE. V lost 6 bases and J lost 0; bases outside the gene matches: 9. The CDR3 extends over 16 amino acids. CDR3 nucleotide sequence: TGTGCCAGCAAGTCCGGGACAGGGAATATGAACACTGAAGCTTTCTTT. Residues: CASKSGTGNMNTEAFF.

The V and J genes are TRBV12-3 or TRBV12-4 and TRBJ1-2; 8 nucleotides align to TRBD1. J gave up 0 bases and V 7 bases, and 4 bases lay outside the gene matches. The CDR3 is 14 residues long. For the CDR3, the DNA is TGTGCCAGCACCACAGGGGGGTCTAACTATGGCTACACCTTC. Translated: CASTTGGSNYGYTF.

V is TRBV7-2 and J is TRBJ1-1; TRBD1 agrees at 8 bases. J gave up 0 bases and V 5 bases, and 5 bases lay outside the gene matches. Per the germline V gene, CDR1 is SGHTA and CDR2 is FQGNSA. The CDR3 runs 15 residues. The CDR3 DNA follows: TGTGCCAGCAGCGTACACAGGGGGATGAACACTGAAGCTTTCTTT. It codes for CASSVHRGMNTEAFF.

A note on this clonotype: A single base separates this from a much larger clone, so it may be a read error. The CDR3, as DNA: TGTACCAGCAGCCGTAGAACTGGCACAGATACGCAGTATTTT. It is translated as CTSSRRTGTDTQYF. This chain uses TRBV7-6 with TRBJ2-3; D is ambiguous. The V gene's germline CDR1 is SGHVS and CDR2 FNYEAQ. The CDR3 covers 14 residues.